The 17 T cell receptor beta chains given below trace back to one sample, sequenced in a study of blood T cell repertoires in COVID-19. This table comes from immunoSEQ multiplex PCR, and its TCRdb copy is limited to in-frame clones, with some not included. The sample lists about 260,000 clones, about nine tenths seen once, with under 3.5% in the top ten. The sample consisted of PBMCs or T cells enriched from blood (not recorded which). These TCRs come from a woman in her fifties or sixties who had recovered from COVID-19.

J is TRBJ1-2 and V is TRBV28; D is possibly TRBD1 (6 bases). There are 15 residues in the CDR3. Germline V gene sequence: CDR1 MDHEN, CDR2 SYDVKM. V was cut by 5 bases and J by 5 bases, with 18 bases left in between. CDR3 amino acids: CASSPPAGARYGYTF. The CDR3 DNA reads TGTGCCAGCAGTCCGCCGGCGGGGGCGAGATATGGCTACACCTTC.

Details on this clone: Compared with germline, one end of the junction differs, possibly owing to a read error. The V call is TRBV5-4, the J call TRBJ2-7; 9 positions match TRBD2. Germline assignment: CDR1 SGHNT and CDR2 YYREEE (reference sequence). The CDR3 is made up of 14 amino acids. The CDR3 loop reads CASSLDSGSFSSGF. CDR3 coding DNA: TGTGCCAGCAGCTTGGATAGCGGGAGCTTCTCCAGTGGGTTC.

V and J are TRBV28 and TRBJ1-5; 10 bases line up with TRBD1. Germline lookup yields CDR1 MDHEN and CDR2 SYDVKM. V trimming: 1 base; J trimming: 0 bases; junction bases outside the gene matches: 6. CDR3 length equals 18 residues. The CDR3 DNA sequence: TGTGCCAGCAGTTTATTTAGGGGGACAGGGGCTAGCAATCAGCCCCAGCATTTT. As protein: CASSLFRGTGASNQPQHF.

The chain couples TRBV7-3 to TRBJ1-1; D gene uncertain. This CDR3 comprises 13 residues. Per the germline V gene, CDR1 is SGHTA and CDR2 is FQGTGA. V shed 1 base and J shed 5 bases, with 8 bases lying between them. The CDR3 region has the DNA TGTGCCAGCAGCTTAATGACTGAAACTGAAGCTTTCTTT. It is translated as CASSLMTETEAFF. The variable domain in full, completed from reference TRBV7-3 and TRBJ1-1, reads GAGVSQTPSNKVTEKGKYVELRCDPISGHTALYWYRQSLGQGPEFLIYFQGTGAADDSGLPNDRFFAVRPEGSVSTLKIQRTERGDSAVYLCASSLMTETEAFFGQGTRLTVV.

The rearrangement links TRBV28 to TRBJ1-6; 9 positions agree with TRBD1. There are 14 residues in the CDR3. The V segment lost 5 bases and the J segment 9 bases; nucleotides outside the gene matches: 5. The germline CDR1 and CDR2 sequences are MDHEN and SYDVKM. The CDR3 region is CASSPGQGRSPLHF. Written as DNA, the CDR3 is TGTGCCAGCAGTCCGGGACAGGGACGTTCACCCCTCCACTTT.

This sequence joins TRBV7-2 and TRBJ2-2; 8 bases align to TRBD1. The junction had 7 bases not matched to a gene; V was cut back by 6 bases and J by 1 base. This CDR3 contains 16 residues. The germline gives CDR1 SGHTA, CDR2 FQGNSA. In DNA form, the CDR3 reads TGTGCCAGCAGTTGGACCGGGACAGGGAACACCGGGGAGCTGTTTTTT. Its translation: CASSWTGTGNTGELFF.

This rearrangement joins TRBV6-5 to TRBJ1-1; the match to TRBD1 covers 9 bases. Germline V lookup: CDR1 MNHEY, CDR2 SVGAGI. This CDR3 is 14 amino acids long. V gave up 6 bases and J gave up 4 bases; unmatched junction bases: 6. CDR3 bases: TGTGCCAGCAGCAAAACAGGGGGCTCCACTGAAGCTTTCTTT. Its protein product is CASSKTGGSTEAFF.

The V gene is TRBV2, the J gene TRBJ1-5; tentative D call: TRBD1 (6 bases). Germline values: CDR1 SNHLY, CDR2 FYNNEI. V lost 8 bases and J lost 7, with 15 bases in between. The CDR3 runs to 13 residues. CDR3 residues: CASGGRGWQPQHF. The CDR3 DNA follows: TGTGCCAGCGGTGGAAGGGGGTGGCAGCCCCAGCATTTT.

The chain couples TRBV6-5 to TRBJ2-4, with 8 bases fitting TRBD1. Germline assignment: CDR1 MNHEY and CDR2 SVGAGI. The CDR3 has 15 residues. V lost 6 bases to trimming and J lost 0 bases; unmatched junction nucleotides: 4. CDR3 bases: TGTGCCAGCAGCCCGGACAGGGCAGCCAAAAACATTCAGTACTTC. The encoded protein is CASSPDRAAKNIQYF.

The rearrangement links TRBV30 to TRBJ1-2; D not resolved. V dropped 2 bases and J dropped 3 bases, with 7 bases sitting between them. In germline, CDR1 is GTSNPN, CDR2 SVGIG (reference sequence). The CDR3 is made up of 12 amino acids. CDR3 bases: TGTGCCTGGAGTCCCCGCGACTATGGCTACACCTTC. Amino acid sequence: CAWSPRDYGYTF.

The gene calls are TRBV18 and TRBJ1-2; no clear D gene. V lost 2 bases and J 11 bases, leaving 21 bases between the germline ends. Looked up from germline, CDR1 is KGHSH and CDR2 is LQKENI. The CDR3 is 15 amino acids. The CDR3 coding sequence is TGTGCCAGCTCACCAGGAGTGGTGGGGAGAATGGGGTACACCTTC. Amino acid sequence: CASSPGVVGRMGYTF.

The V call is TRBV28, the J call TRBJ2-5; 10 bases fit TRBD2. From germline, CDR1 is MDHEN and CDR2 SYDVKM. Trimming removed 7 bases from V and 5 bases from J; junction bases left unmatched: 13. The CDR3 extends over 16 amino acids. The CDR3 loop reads CASTTHASGSGETQYF. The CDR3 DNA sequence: TGTGCCAGCACCACACACGCTAGCGGGAGTGGCGAGACCCAGTACTTC.

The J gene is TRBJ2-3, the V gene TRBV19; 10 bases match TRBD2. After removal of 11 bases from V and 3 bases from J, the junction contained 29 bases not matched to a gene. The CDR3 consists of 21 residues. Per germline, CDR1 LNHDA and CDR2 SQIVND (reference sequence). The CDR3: CASQFPLLGWTSGPHTDTQYF. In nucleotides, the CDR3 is TGTGCCTCACAATTCCCCTTATTGGGGTGGACTAGCGGACCACATACAGATACGCAGTATTTT.

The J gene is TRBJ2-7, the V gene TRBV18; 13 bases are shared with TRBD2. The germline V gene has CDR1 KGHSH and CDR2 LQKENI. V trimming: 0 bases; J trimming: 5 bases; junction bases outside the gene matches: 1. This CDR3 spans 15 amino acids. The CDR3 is CASSPPTSGRHEQYF. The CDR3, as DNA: TGTGCCAGCTCACCACCGACTAGCGGGAGGCACGAGCAGTACTTC.

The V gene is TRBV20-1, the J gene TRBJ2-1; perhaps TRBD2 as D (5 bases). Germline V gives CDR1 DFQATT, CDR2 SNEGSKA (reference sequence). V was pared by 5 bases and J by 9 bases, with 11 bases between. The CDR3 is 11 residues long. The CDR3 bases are TGCAGTGCTCCCTTTGGAGGTGAGCAGTTCTTC. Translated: CSAPFGGEQFF.

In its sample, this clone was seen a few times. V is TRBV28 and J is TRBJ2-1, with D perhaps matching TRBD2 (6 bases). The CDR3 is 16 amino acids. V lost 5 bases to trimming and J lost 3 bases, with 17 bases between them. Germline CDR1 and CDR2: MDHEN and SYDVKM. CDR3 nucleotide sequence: TGTGCCAGCAGTCCCTCCCTTGCGGGGCACTACAATGAGCAGTTCTTC. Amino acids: CASSPSLAGHYNEQFF.

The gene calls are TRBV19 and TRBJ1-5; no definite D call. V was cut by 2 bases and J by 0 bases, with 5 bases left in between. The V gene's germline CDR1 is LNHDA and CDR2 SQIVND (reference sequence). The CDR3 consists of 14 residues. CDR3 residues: CASSITVSNQPQHF. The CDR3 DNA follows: TGTGCCAGTAGTATAACAGTTAGCAATCAGCCCCAGCATTTT.